This T cell receptor (beta chain) was identified during a study of cytomegalovirus exposure and HLA in healthy donors. The V gene end was trimmed by 3 bases and the J gene end by 5 bases; junction bases not matched to a gene: 11. Per germline, CDR1 SGHNT and CDR2 YYREEE (reference sequence). The CDR3 length is 16 residues. General study findings and limits: Cytomegalovirus-associated TCR beta chains were listed, numbering some 170.

Note on this clone: Its target is unknown.

It was with 60 Vbeta and 13 Jbeta primers that the PCR ran. Sequencing used immunoSEQ multiplex PCR; TCRdb keeps in-frame clones, though not all of them. The table lists 90,000 to 150,000 clones, around 80% of them singletons. Sequenced sample: PBMCs. This chain joins TRBV5-4 and TRBJ2-5; 9 bases fit TRBD1. The sequence derives from a woman in her late teens or twenties in good health and CMV-seronegative. CDR3 amino acids: CASSSIGTGLLETQYF. Here the CDR3 DNA reads TGTGCCAGCAGCTCAATTGGGACAGGGCTACTGGAGACCCAGTACTTC.